The TCR beta chain described here comes from a study of blood T cells in healthy people across ages. This CDR3 has 13 residues. CDR1 and CDR2 from the germline V gene are MNHEY and SVGEGT. In its sample, this clonotype was seen a few times. Its ends do not fully match the called genes, so a read error is possible. The authors ran a second PCR of 7 to 11 cycles using a sample-barcoded 5' primer and a J-beta primer mix. TCRdb re-called the 5' RACE reads through MiXCR, storing one row per CDR3 protein. The sample lists around 820,000 distinct CDR3 sequences; around 25% were seen once. This sample also appeared in a second study, on T cells of mothers and their children.

V gene TRBV6-2 or TRBV6-3 combines with J gene TRBJ1-1; D unclear. Input material: blood. The sequence derives from a boy aged 5-17 years in good health. This CDR3 reads CASSYPANTVAFF. CDR3 sequence (DNA): TGTGCCAGCAGTTACCCAGCGAACACTGTAGCTTTCTTT.